This record covers a single T cell receptor beta chain. Its target is not known. Germline V gives CDR1 MNHNS, CDR2 SASEGT. Trimming stripped 5 bases from V and 3 bases from J, with 14 bases between. The CDR3 runs 15 residues. This entry belongs to a study of T-cell reconstitution after alpha-beta-depleted transplantation in children. Study results and limitations: Where alpha-beta T cells came from about two months after transplant was reportedly several hundred expanded graft clones. T-cell counts and diversity were attributed mostly to newly produced T cells one year after transplant. Surviving thymic progenitors and recipient T cells were the source of high TCRbeta diversity at day 60 in some patients.

Preparing the TCRbeta library involved the use of unique molecular identifiers. TCRdb used MiXCR to reprocess the PCR reads, holding one entry per CDR3 protein. Among about 870,000 distinct CDR3 sequences listed, 16% were seen once. The material was PBMCs, mostly from graft donor cells, obtained 360 days after TCRalphabeta/CD19-depleted stem cell transplant. This rearrangement joins TRBV6-1 to TRBJ2-1; D is ambiguous. This receptor was taken from a male patient younger than 18 who had a stem cell transplant for acute lymphoblastic leukemia, so the T cells may come from the graft donor. The CDR3 nucleotides are TGTGCCAGCAGTCAACACGGACGGATCTACAATGAGCAGTTCTTC. The encoded protein is CASSQHGRIYNEQFF.